Listed here are 28 T cell receptor beta chains from one sample, sequenced in a study of response to subunit inactivated influenza vaccine. Each CDR3 protein gets one entry after TCRdb re-called the RT-PCR reads with MiXCR. The profile shows roughly 620,000 distinct CDR3 sequences, 10% to 12% of them singletons. This sample also appeared in a second study, on T cells expressing NK-cell markers. That study adds: cDNA encoding TCR beta was synthesized via 5'RACE template switching incorporating UMIs.

This material consisted of PBMCs from blood, taken on the day of vaccination. The receptors shown here come from a man aged 45-65 years who received an inactivated influenza vaccine.

This clonotype appeared a single time. The CDR3 DNA sequence: TGCAGTGCGGGACGGATGTCCTACGAGCAGTACTTC. Translation gives CSAGRMSYEQYF. This chain connects TRBV20-1 to TRBJ2-7, with D perhaps assigned TRBD1 or TRBD2 (5 bases each). The germline V gene encodes CDR1 DFQATT and CDR2 SNEGSKA (reference sequence). Trimming took off 6 bases at V and 1 base at J, with 10 bases between the two ends. The CDR3 is 12 residues long.

The chain joins TRBV18 to TRBJ2-1; 11 bases are shared with TRBD2. The CDR3 has 15 amino acids. Trimming cost V 2 bases and J 8 bases; bases outside gene matches: 5. Per the germline V gene, CDR1 is KGHSH and CDR2 is LQKENI. The CDR3 sequence is CASSPSASGGYEQFF. The CDR3 DNA is TGTGCCAGCTCACCATCAGCTAGCGGGGGGTATGAGCAGTTCTTC.

This clonotype occurred a few times. This rearrangement joins TRBV12-3 or TRBV12-4 to TRBJ1-3, with 7 nucleotides matching TRBD1. The junction had 4 bases not matched to a gene; V was cut back by 6 bases and J by 2 bases. This CDR3 has 14 amino acids. The CDR3 protein is CASRPTGTGNTIYF. Here the CDR3 DNA reads TGTGCCAGCAGACCGACAGGGACTGGAAACACCATATATTTT.

The genes are TRBV20-1 and TRBJ2-2, with 10 nucleotides matching TRBD2. This CDR3 region has 15 residues. Unmatched junction bases numbered 1, after V lost 0 bases and J lost 3 bases. Looked up from germline, CDR1 is DFQATT and CDR2 is SNEGSKA (reference sequence). CDR3 bases: TGCAGTGCTAGAGATCTAGCGGGGGACACCGGGGAGCTGTTTTTT. Its protein is CSARDLAGDTGELFF.

This clonotype appeared a few times. The chain couples TRBV10-3 to TRBJ2-1; no clear D. V dropped 4 bases and J dropped 7 bases, with 8 bases sitting between them. The CDR3 runs to 12 residues. Looked up from germline, CDR1 is ENHRY and CDR2 is SYGVKD. In nucleotides, the CDR3 is TGTGCCATCAGTGTGGGTGGAAATGAGCAGTTCTTC. As protein: CAISVGGNEQFF.

The chain uses TRBV20-1 and TRBJ2-1; 10 bases agree with TRBD2. V was pared by 5 bases and J by 7 bases, with 14 bases of the junction left unmatched. This CDR3 contains 16 residues. CDR1 is DFQATT and CDR2 is SNEGSKA in the germline V gene (reference sequence). CDR3 in amino acids: CSAGSGGAGVGNEQFF. CDR3 DNA sequence: TGCAGTGCTGGAAGCGGGGGGGCCGGGGTGGGGAATGAGCAGTTCTTC.

The rearrangement uses TRBV4-2 and TRBJ1-2; D might be TRBD1 (5 bases). The germline CDR1 and CDR2 sequences are LGHNA and YNFKEQ. Trimming stripped 4 bases from V and 8 bases from J, with 17 bases between. This CDR3 spans 14 amino acids. The CDR3 bases are TGTGCCAGCAGCCGTAACACCGGGGCAGACGGCTACACCTTC. Translation: CASSRNTGADGYTF.

This clonotype was detected a few times. The V and J genes are TRBV5-1 and TRBJ2-7, with D perhaps matching TRBD1 (7 bases). The CDR3 has 15 residues. Deletions cut 0 bases from V and 3 bases from J, with 13 bases between. CDR1 and CDR2 from the germline V gene are SGHRS and YFSETQ. The CDR3 DNA follows: TGCGCCAGCAGCTTGGATGCAGGGGGGTTCTACGAGCAGTACTTC. Encoded protein: CASSLDAGGFYEQYF.

This clonotype came up many times. The chain has TRBV6-5 and TRBJ2-3; 9 bases line up with TRBD1. The CDR3 is 16 residues long. Trimming at V came to 6 bases and at J to 2 bases, leaving 9 bases not matched to a gene. Germline CDR1 MNHEY, CDR2 SVGAGI. This CDR3 is CASRAGTGTPTDTQYF. DNA of the CDR3: TGTGCCAGCAGAGCCGGGACAGGGACCCCCACAGATACGCAGTATTTT.

This clonotype has just a few counts. This chain links TRBV27 with TRBJ1-1; TRBD1 might be the D (6 bases). The CDR3 contains 14 residues. V lost 6 bases to trimming and J lost 1 base, with 12 bases between them. Germline CDR1 MNHEY, CDR2 SMNVEV (reference sequence). CDR3 in amino acids: CASRPSTGNTEAFF. The CDR3 nucleotides read TGTGCCAGCAGGCCTTCGACAGGGAACACTGAAGCTTTCTTT.

This clonotype was counted many times. The chain has TRBV18 and TRBJ2-1; the match to TRBD2 covers 11 bases. The CDR3 has 18 amino acids. J lost 4 bases, V lost 3 bases, and 11 bases had no gene match. Germline V gene sequence: CDR1 KGHSH, CDR2 LQKENI. CDR3 loop: CASSPPLLLAGGYNEQFF. Written as DNA, the CDR3 is TGTGCCAGCTCACCGCCTTTACTTCTAGCGGGAGGTTACAATGAGCAGTTCTTC.

This clonotype was seen repeatedly, ten times or more. The chain has TRBV27 and TRBJ1-2, with no clear D. Per germline, CDR1 MNHEY and CDR2 SMNVEV (reference sequence). The V end lost 4 bases, the J end lost 9 bases, and 18 bases lay between the germline ends. This CDR3 spans 14 amino acids. As DNA, the CDR3 is TGTGCCAGCAGTTCAACAGCCCAATCCTGGAGCTACACCTTC. As protein: CASSSTAQSWSYTF.

This clonotype was counted between two and nine times. The chain carries TRBV28 and TRBJ1-1, with 7 bases matching TRBD1. The CDR3 extends over 15 amino acids. Germline CDR1 is MDHEN and CDR2 is SYDVKM. J gave up 4 bases and V 4 bases, and 9 bases lay outside the gene matches. CDR3 region: CASSSHRGLITEAFF. In DNA, the CDR3 is TGTGCCAGCAGTTCCCATAGGGGGCTAATCACTGAAGCTTTCTTT.

The sample holds a few counts of this clonotype. V gene TRBV5-1 combines with J gene TRBJ2-1, with 8 bases matching TRBD2. CDR3 length: 16 amino acids. Germline CDR1 SGHRS, CDR2 YFSETQ. J gave up 3 bases and V 0 bases, and 5 bases lay outside the gene matches. CDR3 loop: CASSLDRGGFYNEQFF. For the CDR3, the DNA is TGCGCCAGCAGCTTGGATCGGGGGGGTTTCTACAATGAGCAGTTCTTC.

The J gene is TRBJ2-5, the V gene TRBV9, with TRBD1 identical over 7 bases. This CDR3 has 17 residues. The germline V gene encodes CDR1 SGDLS and CDR2 YYNGEE. After removal of 0 bases from V and 5 bases from J, the junction contained 13 bases not matched to a gene. CDR3 nucleotide sequence: TGTGCCAGCAGCGTAGAGCCCTCAGCGACAGGGTATGAGACCCAGTACTTC. This codes for CASSVEPSATGYETQYF.

V gene TRBV29-1 combines with J gene TRBJ1-1; D is ambiguous. Trimming cost V 2 bases and J 4 bases, with 14 bases left between them. The length of the CDR3 is 14 residues. Germline CDR1 SQVTM, CDR2 ANQGSEA. The CDR3 DNA reads TGCAGCGTTGAAAGTGGAGGGTTCGTCACTGAAGCTTTCTTT. This gives the protein CSVESGGFVTEAFF.

The table lists this clonotype with a few counts. CDR3 DNA sequence: TGCAGCGTTGATGAATACAATGAGCAGTTCTTC. Amino acid sequence: CSVDEYNEQFF. This rearrangement joins TRBV29-1 to TRBJ2-1; D not resolved. The CDR3 contains 11 residues. The germline gives CDR1 SQVTM, CDR2 ANQGSEA. Trimming removed 3 bases at V and 4 bases at J, with 4 bases between.

This clonotype showed up just a few times. The rearrangement joins TRBV7-6 to TRBJ2-3; a weak D match, TRBD1 (7 bases). The germline V and J ends were trimmed by 1 base and 7 bases, with 18 bases remaining between them. The V gene's germline CDR1 is SGHVS and CDR2 FNYEAQ. This CDR3 comprises 16 residues. The CDR3: CASSLDQGGTGNTQYF. The CDR3 DNA follows: TGTGCCAGCAGCTTAGATCAGGGGGGAACGGGGAATACGCAGTATTTT.

The table lists this clonotype with a few counts. The chain carries TRBV10-3 and TRBJ2-3, with 7 bases aligning to TRBD1. Germline assignment: CDR1 ENHRY and CDR2 SYGVKD. The CDR3 has 15 residues. V shed 2 bases, J shed 6 bases, and the junction held 8 bases outside the gene matches. The CDR3 loop reads CAISEIDRVYDTQYF. DNA of the CDR3: TGTGCCATCAGTGAGATAGACAGGGTGTACGATACGCAGTATTTT.

The chain carries TRBV29-1 and TRBJ2-1; D not certain. Germline CDR1 is SQVTM and CDR2 is ANQGSEA. The CDR3 covers 12 residues. Trimming removed 3 bases at V and 5 bases at J, with 8 bases between. CDR3 bases: TGCAGCGTTGATGGCTACCACAATGAGCAGTTCTTC. This codes for CSVDGYHNEQFF.

The chain uses TRBV19 and TRBJ1-5; D ambiguous. The V end lost 1 base, the J end lost 6 bases, and 13 bases lay between the germline ends. This CDR3 has 15 residues. Germline CDR1 and CDR2: LNHDA and SQIVND (reference sequence). The CDR3 here is CASSIGRRPGQPQHF. In DNA, the CDR3 is TGTGCCAGTAGTATAGGGCGCAGGCCCGGTCAGCCCCAGCATTTT.

In its sample, this clonotype was seen a few times. CDR3 DNA: TGTGCCTGGAGTGTACTGGGGGAGCAGTTCTTC. It yields the protein CAWSVLGEQFF. V usage is TRBV30 and J usage is TRBJ2-1; D is uncertain. Trimming removed 0 bases at V and 10 bases at J, with 7 bases between. CDR1 is GTSNPN and CDR2 is SVGIG in the germline V gene (reference sequence). The CDR3 spans 11 residues.

This clonotype has just a few counts. The chain couples TRBV12-3 or TRBV12-4 to TRBJ2-2; the match to TRBD2 covers 8 bases. The CDR3 is 15 residues long. V shed 3 bases, J shed 1 base, and the junction held 1 base outside the gene matches. The CDR3 region is CASSFAGGNTGELFF. In DNA, the CDR3 is TGTGCCAGCAGTTTTGCGGGGGGGAACACCGGGGAGCTGTTTTTT.

This clonotype was observed a handful of times. The V gene is TRBV6-5, the J gene TRBJ2-1; 7 bases are a match to TRBD1. The CDR3 loop spans 14 amino acids. Trimming at V came to 2 bases and at J to 12 bases, leaving 10 bases not matched to a gene. Germline V gene lookup returns CDR1 MNHEY and CDR2 SVGAGI. This CDR3 reads CASSYRGRGLGQFF. As DNA, the CDR3 is TGTGCCAGCAGTTACAGGGGGCGCGGTTTAGGGCAGTTCTTC.

The V call is TRBV2, the J call TRBJ2-1, with 8 nucleotides matching TRBD2. This CDR3 region has 13 residues. The V segment lost 6 bases and the J segment 3 bases; nucleotides outside the gene matches: 1. Per germline, CDR1 SNHLY and CDR2 FYNNEI. As DNA, the CDR3 is TGTGCCAGCAGGACTAGCGTCTACAATGAGCAGTTCTTC. Protein product: CASRTSVYNEQFF.

V gene TRBV3-1 combines with J gene TRBJ2-1, with a weak D call TRBD1 (5 bases). The CDR3 runs 13 residues. Germline-derived CDR1 and CDR2 are LGHDT and YNNKEL (reference sequence). V was pared by 4 bases and J by 7 bases, with 11 bases between. The CDR3 nucleotides read TGTGCCAGCAGCCGGACCCCAGGGAATGAGCAGTTCTTC. It translates to CASSRTPGNEQFF.

This clonotype turned up a few times. The genes are TRBV4-2 and TRBJ2-1; TRBD2 agrees at 9 bases. Germline V lookup: CDR1 LGHNA, CDR2 YNFKEQ. The CDR3 sequence is 17 residues long. V lost 1 base, J lost 0 bases, and 4 bases stayed unmatched. CDR3 loop: CASSQGSGGSSYNEQFF. The DNA for the CDR3 is TGTGCCAGCAGCCAAGGTAGCGGGGGAAGCTCCTACAATGAGCAGTTCTTC.

The sample holds a few counts of this clonotype. The chain employs TRBV7-9 and TRBJ1-2; D remains ambiguous. V gave up 4 bases and J gave up 4 bases, with 16 bases separating them. The germline CDR1 and CDR2 sequences are SEHNR and FQNEAQ (reference sequence). The CDR3 consists of 15 residues. The CDR3 reads CASSSPGPHTYGYTF. CDR3 nucleotide sequence: TGTGCCAGCAGCTCCCCGGGTCCCCACACCTATGGCTACACCTTC.